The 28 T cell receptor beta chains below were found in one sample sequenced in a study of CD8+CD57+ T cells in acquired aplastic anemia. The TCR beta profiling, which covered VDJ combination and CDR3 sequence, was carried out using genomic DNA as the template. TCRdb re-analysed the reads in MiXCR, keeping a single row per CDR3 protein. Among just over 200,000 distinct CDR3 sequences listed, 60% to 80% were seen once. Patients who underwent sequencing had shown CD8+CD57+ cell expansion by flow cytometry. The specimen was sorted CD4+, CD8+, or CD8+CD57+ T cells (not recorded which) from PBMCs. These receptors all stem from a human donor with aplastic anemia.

The CDR3 coding sequence is TGCAGTGCTAGAGGATGGGGAGGGTACAATGAGCAGTTCTTC. This gives the protein CSARGWGGYNEQFF. The chain combines TRBV20-1 with TRBJ2-1, with TRBD2 identical over 7 bases. V was clipped by 1 base and J by 4 bases; unmatched bases: 4. From germline, CDR1 is DFQATT and CDR2 SNEGSKA (reference sequence). This CDR3 comprises 14 residues.

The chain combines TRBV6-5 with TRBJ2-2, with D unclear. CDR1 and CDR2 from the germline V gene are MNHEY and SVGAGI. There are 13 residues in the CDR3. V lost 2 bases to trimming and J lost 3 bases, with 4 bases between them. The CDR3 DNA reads TGTGCCAGCAGTTACGGGGACACCGGGGAGCTGTTTTTT. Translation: CASSYGDTGELFF.

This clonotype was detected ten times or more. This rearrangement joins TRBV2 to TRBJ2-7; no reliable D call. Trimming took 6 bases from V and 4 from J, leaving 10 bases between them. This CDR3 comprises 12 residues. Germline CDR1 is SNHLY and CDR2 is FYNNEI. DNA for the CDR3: TGTGCCAGCAGGCCCAGCAAATACGAGCAGTACTTC. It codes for CASRPSKYEQYF.

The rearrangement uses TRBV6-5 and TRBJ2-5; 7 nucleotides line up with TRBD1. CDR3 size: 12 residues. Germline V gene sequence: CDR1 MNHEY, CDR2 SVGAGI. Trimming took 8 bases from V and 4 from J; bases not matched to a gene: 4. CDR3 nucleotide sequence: TGTGCCAGCGGGTGGGACAGAGAGACCCAGTACTTC. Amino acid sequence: CASGWDRETQYF.

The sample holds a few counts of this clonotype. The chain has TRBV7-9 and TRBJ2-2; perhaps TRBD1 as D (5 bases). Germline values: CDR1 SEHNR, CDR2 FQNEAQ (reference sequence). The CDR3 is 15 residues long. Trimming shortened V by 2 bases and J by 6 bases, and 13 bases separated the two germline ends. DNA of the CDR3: TGTGCCAGCAGCTTAAGGGAAAGGGGATCCGGGGAGCTGTTTTTT. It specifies CASSLRERGSGELFF.

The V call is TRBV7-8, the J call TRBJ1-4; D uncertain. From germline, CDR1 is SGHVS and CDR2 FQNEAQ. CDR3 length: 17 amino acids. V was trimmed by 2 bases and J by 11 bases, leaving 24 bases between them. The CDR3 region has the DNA TGTGCCAGCAGCTTATCTTGGCGGGCGAACCCCTTTGGGAAACTGTTTTTT. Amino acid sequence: CASSLSWRANPFGKLFF.

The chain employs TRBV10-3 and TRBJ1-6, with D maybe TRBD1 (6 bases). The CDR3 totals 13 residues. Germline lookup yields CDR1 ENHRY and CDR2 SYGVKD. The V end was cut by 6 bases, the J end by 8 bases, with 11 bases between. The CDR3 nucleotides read TGTGCCATCAGCGGGGGGCAGGATTCACCCCTCCACTTT. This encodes CAISGGQDSPLHF.

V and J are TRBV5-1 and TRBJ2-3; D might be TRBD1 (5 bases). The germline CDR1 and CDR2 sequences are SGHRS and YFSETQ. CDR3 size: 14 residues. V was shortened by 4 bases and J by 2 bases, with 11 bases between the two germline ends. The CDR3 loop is CASSHDRLTDTQYF. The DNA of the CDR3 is TGCGCCAGCAGCCACGACAGACTCACAGATACGCAGTATTTT.

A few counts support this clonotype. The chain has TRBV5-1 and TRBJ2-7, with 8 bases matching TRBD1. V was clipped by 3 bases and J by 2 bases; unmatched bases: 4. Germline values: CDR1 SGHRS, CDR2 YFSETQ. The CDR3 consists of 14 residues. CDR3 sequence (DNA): TGCGCCAGCAGCTCTTTGGGACAGGCCTACGAGCAGTACTTC. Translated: CASSSLGQAYEQYF. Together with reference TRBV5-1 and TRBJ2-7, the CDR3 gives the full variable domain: KAGVTQTPRYLIKTRGQQVTLSCSPISGHRSVSWYQQTPGQGLQFLFEYFSETQRNKGNFPGRFSGRQFSNSRSEMNVSTLELGDSALYLCASSSLGQAYEQYFGPGTRLTVT.

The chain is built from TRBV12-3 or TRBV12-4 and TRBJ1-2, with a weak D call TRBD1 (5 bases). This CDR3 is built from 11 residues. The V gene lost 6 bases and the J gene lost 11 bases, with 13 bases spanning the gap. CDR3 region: CASSLGQTYTF. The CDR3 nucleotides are TGTGCCAGCAGCCTTGGACAAACTTACACCTTC.

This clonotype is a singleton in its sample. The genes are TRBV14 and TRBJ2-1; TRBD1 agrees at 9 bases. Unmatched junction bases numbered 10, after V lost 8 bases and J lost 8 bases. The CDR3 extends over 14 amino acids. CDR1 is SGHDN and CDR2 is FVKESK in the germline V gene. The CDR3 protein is CASGPGQGGHEQFF. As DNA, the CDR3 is TGTGCCAGCGGACCGGGACAGGGTGGGCATGAGCAGTTCTTC.

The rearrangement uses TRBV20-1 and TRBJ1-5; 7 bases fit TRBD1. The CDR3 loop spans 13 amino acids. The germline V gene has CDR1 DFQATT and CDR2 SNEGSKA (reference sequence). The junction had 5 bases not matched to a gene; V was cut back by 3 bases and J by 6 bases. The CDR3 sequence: CSASIQGGQPQHF. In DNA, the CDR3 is TGCAGTGCTAGTATTCAGGGGGGTCAGCCCCAGCATTTT.

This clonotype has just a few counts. This CDR3 is CASTPLRDRSYEQYF. CDR3 DNA: TGTGCCAGCACCCCTCTCCGGGACAGGTCCTACGAGCAGTACTTC. The gene calls are TRBV28 and TRBJ2-7, with 8 bases lining up with TRBD1. Germline V gives CDR1 MDHEN, CDR2 SYDVKM. Trimming cost V 7 bases and J 1 base; bases outside gene matches: 9. CDR3 size: 15 residues.

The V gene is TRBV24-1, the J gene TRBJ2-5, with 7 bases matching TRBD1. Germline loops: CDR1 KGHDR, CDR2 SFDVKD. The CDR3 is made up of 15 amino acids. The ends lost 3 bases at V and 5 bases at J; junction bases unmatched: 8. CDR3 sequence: CATSDPTGSGETQYF. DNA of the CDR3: TGTGCCACCAGTGATCCGACAGGGTCGGGGGAGACCCAGTACTTC.

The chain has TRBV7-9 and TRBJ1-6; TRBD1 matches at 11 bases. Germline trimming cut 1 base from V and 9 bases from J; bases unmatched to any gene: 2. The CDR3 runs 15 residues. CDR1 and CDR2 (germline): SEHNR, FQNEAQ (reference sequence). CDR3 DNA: TGTGCCAGCAGCTTAGAAGGGACAGGGGGTTCACCCCTCCACTTT. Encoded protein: CASSLEGTGGSPLHF.

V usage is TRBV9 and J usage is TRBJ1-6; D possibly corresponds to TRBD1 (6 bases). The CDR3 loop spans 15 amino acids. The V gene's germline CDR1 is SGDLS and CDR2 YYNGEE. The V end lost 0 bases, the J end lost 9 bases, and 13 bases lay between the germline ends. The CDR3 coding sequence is TGTGCCAGCAGCGTAGATAAGGGGGGGGGTTCACCCCTCCACTTT. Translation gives CASSVDKGGGSPLHF.

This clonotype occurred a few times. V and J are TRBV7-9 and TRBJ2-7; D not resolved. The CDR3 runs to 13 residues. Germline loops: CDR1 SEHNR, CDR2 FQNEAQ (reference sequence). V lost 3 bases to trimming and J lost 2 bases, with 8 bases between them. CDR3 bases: TGTGCCAGCAGCTTCACAGAAACCTACGAGCAGTACTTC. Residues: CASSFTETYEQYF.

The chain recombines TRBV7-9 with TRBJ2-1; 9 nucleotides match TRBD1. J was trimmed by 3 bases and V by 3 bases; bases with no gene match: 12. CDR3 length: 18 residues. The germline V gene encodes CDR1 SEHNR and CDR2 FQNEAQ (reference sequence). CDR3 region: CASSLWGVGGQGYNEQFF. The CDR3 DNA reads TGTGCCAGCAGCTTGTGGGGTGTAGGGGGACAGGGCTACAATGAGCAGTTCTTC.

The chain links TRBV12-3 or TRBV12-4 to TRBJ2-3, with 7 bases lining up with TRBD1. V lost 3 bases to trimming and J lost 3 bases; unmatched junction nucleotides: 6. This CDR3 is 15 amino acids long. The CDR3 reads CASSLATGATDTQYF. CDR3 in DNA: TGTGCCAGCAGTTTGGCTACAGGGGCGACAGATACGCAGTATTTT.

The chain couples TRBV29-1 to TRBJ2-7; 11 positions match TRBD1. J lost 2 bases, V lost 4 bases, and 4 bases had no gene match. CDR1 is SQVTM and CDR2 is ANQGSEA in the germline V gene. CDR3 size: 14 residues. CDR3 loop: CSVVGQGVTYEQYF. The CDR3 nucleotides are TGCAGCGTTGTGGGACAGGGGGTGACCTACGAGCAGTACTTC.

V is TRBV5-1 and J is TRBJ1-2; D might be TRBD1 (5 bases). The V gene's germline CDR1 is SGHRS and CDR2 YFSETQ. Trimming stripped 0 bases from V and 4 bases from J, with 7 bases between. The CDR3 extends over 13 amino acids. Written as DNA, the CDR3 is TGCGCCAGCAGCTTGGATGGGGGCTATGGCTACACCTTC. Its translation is CASSLDGGYGYTF. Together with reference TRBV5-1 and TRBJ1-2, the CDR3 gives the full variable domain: KAGVTQTPRYLIKTRGQQVTLSCSPISGHRSVSWYQQTPGQGLQFLFEYFSETQRNKGNFPGRFSGRQFSNSRSEMNVSTLELGDSALYLCASSLDGGYGYTFGSGTRLTVV.

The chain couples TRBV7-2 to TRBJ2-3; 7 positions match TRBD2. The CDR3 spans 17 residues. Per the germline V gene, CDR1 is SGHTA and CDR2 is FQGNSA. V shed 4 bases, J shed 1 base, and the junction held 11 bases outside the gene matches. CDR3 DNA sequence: TGTGCCAGCAGCTCGCCCGGGCGGGAGACACGCACAGATACGCAGTATTTT. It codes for CASSSPGRETRTDTQYF.

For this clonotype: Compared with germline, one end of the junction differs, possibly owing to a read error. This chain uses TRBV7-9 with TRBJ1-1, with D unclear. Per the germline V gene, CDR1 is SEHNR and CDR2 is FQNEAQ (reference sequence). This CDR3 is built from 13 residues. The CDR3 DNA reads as TGTGCCAGCAGCTTTCAAGGTCACACTGAGGCTTTCTTT. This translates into CASSFQGHTEAFF.

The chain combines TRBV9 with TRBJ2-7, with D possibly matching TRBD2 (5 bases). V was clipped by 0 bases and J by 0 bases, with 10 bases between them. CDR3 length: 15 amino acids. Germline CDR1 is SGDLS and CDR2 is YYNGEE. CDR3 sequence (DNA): TGTGCCAGCAGCGTAGACATTGGGAGCTCCTACGAGCAGTACTTC. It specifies CASSVDIGSSYEQYF.

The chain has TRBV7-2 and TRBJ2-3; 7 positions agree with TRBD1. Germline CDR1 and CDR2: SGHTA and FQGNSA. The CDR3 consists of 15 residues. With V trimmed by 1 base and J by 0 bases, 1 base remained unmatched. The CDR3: CASSLGTGSTDTQYF. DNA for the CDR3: TGTGCCAGCAGCTTAGGGACAGGTAGCACAGATACGCAGTATTTT.

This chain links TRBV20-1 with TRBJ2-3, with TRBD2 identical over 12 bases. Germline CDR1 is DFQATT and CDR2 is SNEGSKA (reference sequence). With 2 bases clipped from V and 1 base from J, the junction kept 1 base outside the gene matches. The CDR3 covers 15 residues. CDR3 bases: TGCAGTGCTAGAAGGACTAGCGGGGGCACAGATACGCAGTATTTT. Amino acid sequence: CSARRTSGGTDTQYF.

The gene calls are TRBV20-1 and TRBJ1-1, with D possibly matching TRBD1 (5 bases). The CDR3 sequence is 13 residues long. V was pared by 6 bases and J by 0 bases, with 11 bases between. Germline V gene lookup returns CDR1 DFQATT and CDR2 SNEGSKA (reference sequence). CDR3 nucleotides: TGCAGTGCCGCCGACAGCTTGAACACTGAAGCTTTCTTT. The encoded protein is CSAADSLNTEAFF.

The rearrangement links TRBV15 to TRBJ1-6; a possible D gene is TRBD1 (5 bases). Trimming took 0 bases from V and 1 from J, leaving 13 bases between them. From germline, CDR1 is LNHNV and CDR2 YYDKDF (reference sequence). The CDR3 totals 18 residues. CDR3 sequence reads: CATSRDKGLGSYNSPLHF. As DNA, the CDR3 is TGTGCCACCAGCAGAGACAAGGGGTTGGGGTCCTATAATTCACCCCTCCACTTT.